Each of the 7 T cell receptor beta chains below was sequenced from the same sample in a study of blood T cell repertoires in COVID-19. Data came from immunoSEQ multiplex PCR; TCRdb stores just in-frame clones and leaves some out. The data contain 150,000 to 200,000 clones, around 87% of them singletons. Sequencing was done on a sample of peripheral blood. Source of these receptors: an elderly woman in a cohort sampled during active or convalescent COVID-19.

The V gene is TRBV7-2, the J gene TRBJ1-2; 7 nucleotides match TRBD1. V lost 4 bases to trimming and J lost 3 bases; unmatched junction nucleotides: 8. Germline V lookup: CDR1 SGHTA, CDR2 FQGNSA. CDR3 length: 15 amino acids. The CDR3 reads CASSYGTARDYGYTF. The CDR3 DNA sequence: TGTGCCAGCAGCTACGGGACAGCTCGGGACTATGGCTACACCTTC.

The chain has TRBV30 and TRBJ2-7, with D maybe TRBD2 (6 bases). The germline CDR1 and CDR2 sequences are GTSNPN and SVGIG (reference sequence). V was clipped by 0 bases and J by 2 bases, with 17 bases between them. The CDR3 loop spans 16 amino acids. CDR3 DNA: TGTGCCTGGAGTGTACCGGGGCGGGATCCGACCTACGAGCAGTACTTC. Residues: CAWSVPGRDPTYEQYF.

The rearrangement links TRBV28 to TRBJ1-4; 7 bases are shared with TRBD1. Looked up from germline, CDR1 is MDHEN and CDR2 is SYDVKM. The CDR3 loop spans 15 amino acids. Trimming cost V 3 bases and J 8 bases; bases outside gene matches: 9. The CDR3 DNA reads TGTGCCAGCAGTTTTCTTGGCAGGGGGAGAGAAAAACTGTTTTTT. It codes for CASSFLGRGREKLFF.

The J gene is TRBJ2-1, the V gene TRBV24-1; the match to TRBD1 covers 9 bases. Germline V gives CDR1 KGHDR, CDR2 SFDVKD. The J segment lost 5 bases and the V segment lost 3 bases, leaving 1 base of the junction unmatched. CDR3 length equals 14 residues. This chain's CDR3 is CATSDTGGHNEQFF. CDR3 in DNA: TGTGCCACCAGTGATACAGGGGGCCACAATGAGCAGTTCTTC.

This clone has at least ten counts. This chain links TRBV13 with TRBJ2-7; D unclear. This CDR3 is 17 amino acids long. Germline V lookup: CDR1 PRHDT, CDR2 FYEKMQ (reference sequence). V was pared by 1 base and J by 0 bases, with 16 bases between. The CDR3 coding sequence is TGTGCCAGCAGCTTAGCCCAAACTCCTCCTGGCTCCTACGAGCAGTACGTC. This sequence encodes CASSLAQTPPGSYEQYV.

The chain carries TRBV4-1 and TRBJ2-7, with 8 positions matching TRBD1. The junction had 5 bases not matched to a gene; V was cut back by 2 bases and J by 2 bases. Germline-derived CDR1 and CDR2 are MGHRA and YSYEKL. The CDR3 runs to 15 residues. Here the CDR3 DNA reads TGCGCCAGCAGCCAACGGACAGGGCTAACCTACGAGCAGTACTTC. Translation: CASSQRTGLTYEQYF.

The rearrangement links TRBV9 to TRBJ2-7, with TRBD1 identical over 7 bases. The CDR3 is made up of 15 amino acids. With 0 bases clipped from V and 3 bases from J, the junction kept 6 bases outside the gene matches. Germline assignment: CDR1 SGDLS and CDR2 YYNGEE. The CDR3 region is CASSVAGDSHYEQYF. CDR3 nucleotides: TGTGCCAGCAGCGTAGCTGGGGACAGCCACTACGAGCAGTACTTC.